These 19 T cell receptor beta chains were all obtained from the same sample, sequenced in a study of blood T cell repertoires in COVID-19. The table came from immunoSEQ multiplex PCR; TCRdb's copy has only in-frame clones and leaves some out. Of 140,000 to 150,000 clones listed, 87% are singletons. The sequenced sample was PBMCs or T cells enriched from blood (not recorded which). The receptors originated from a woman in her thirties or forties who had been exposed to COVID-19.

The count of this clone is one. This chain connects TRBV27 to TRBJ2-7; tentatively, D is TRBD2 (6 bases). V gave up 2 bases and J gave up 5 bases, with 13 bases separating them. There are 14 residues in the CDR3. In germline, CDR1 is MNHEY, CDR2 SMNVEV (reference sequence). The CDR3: CASSLRLEGHEQYF. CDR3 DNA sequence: TGTGCCAGCAGTTTAAGGTTGGAGGGCCACGAGCAGTACTTC.

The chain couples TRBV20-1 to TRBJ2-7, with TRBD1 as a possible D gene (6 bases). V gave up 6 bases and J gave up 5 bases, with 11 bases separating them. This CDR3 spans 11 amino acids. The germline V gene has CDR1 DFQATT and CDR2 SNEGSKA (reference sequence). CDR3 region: CSAIQGNEQYF. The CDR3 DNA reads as TGCAGTGCCATCCAGGGGAACGAGCAGTACTTC.

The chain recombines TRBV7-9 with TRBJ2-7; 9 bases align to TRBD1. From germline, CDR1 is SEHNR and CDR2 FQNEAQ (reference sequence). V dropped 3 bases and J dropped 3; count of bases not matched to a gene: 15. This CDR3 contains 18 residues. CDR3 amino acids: CASSFATPGTGRIYEQYF. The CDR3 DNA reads TGTGCCAGCAGCTTTGCAACACCCGGGACAGGGAGGATCTACGAGCAGTACTTC. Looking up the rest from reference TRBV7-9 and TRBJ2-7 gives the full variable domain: DTGVSQNPRHKITKRGQNVTFRCDPISEHNRLYWYRQTLGQGPEFLTYFQNEAQLEKSRLLSDRFSAERPKGSFSTLEIQRTEQGDSAMYLCASSFATPGTGRIYEQYFGPGTRLTVT.

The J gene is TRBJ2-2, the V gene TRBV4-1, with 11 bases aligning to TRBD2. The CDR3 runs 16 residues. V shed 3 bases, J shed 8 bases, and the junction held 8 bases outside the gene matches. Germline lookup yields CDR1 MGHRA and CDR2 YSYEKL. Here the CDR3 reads CASSHEPGLADGELFF. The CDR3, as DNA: TGCGCCAGCAGCCATGAGCCGGGACTAGCGGATGGGGAGCTGTTTTTT.

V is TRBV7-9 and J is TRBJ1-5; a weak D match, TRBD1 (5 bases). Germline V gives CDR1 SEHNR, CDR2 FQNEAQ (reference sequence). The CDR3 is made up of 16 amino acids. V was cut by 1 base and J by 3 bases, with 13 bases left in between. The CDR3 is CASSLGRRGDNQPQHF. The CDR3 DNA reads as TGTGCCAGCAGCTTAGGAAGGAGGGGAGACAATCAGCCCCAGCATTTT.

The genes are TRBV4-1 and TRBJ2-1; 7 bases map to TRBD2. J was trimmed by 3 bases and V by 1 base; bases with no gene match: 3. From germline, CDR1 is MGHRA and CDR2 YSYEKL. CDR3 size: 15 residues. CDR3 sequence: CASSQAGGLYNEQFF. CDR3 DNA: TGCGCCAGCAGCCAAGCGGGAGGACTCTACAATGAGCAGTTCTTC.

The CDR3 nucleotides read TGTGCCAGCAGCCCGGCCGGACAGGGCTTCGGAAAACTGTTTTTT. Translated, it gives CASSPAGQGFGKLFF. This chain links TRBV9 with TRBJ1-4; TRBD1 agrees at 8 bases. The CDR3 is made up of 15 amino acids. In germline, CDR1 is SGDLS, CDR2 YYNGEE. After removal of 4 bases from V and 10 bases from J, the junction contained 12 bases not matched to a gene.

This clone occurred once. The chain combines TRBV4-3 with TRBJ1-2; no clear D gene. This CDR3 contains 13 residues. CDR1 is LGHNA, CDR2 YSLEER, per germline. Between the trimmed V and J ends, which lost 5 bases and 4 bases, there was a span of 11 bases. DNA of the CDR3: TGCGCCAGCAGCTCCGGTTCTGGCTATGGCTACACCTTC. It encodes CASSSGSGYGYTF.

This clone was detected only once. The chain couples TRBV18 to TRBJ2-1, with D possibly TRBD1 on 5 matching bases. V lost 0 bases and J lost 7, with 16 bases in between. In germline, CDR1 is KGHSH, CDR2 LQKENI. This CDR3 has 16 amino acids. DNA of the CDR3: TGTGCCAGCTCACCACCGGGTTTAGGGGTCCAGAATGAGCAGTTCTTC. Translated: CASSPPGLGVQNEQFF. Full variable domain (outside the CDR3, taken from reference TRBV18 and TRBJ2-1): NAGVMQNPRHLVRRRGQEARLRCSPMKGHSHVYWYRQLPEEGLKFMVYLQKENIIDESGMPKERFSAEFPKEGPSILRIQQVVRGDSAAYFCASSPPGLGVQNEQFFGPGTRLTVL.

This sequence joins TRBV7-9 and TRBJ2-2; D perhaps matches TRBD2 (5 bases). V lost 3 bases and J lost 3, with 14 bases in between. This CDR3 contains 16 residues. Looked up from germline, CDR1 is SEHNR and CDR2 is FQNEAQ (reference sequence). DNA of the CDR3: TGTGCCAGCAGCTTTGTCGGGGTTTCGGACACCGGGGAGCTGTTTTTT. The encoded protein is CASSFVGVSDTGELFF.

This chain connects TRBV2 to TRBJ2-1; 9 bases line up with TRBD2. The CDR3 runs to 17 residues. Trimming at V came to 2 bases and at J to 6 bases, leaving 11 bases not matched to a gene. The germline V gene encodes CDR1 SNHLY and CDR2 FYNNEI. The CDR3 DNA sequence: TGTGCCAGCAGTGAATCTCCTTCGGGACTAGCTCGCAATGAGCAGTTCTTC. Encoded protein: CASSESPSGLARNEQFF.

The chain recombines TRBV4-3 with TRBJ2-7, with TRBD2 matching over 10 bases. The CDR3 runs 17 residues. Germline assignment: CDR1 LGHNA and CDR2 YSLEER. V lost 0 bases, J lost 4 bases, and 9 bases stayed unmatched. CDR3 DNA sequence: TGCGCCAGCAGCCAAGAAGCTCTCCTAGCGGGAGAGTACGAGCAGTACTTC. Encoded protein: CASSQEALLAGEYEQYF.

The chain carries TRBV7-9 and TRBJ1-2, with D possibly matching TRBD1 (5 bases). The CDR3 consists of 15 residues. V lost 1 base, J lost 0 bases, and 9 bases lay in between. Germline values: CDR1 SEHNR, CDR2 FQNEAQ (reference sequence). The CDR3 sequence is CASSLDGHTNYGYTF. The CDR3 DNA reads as TGTGCCAGCAGCTTAGATGGACACACTAACTATGGCTACACCTTC.

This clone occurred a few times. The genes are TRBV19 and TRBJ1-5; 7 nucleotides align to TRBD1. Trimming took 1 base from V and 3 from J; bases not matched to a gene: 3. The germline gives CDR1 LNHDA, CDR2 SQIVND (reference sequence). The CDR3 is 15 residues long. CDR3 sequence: CASSIGTGYNQPQHF. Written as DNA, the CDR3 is TGTGCCAGTAGTATAGGGACAGGTTACAATCAGCCCCAGCATTTT.

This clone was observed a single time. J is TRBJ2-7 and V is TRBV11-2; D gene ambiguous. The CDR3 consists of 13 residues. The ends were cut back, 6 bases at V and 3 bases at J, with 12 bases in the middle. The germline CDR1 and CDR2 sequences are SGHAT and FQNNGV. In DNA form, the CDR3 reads TGTGCCAGCAGGATGGCTTTCATCTACGAGCAGTACTTC. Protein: CASRMAFIYEQYF. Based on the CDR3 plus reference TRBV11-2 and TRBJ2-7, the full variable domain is EAGVAQSPRYKIIEKRQSVAFWCNPISGHATLYWYQQILGQGPKLLIQFQNNGVVDDSQLPKDRFSAERLKGVDSTLKIQPAKLEDSAVYLCASRMAFIYEQYFGPGTRLTVT.

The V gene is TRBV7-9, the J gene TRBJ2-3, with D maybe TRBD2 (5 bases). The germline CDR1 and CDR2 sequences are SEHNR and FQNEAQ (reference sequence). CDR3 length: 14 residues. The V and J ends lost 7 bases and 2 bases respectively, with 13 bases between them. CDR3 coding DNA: TGTGCCAGCACCCTAGGGAGAGACACAGATACGCAGTATTTT. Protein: CASTLGRDTDTQYF.

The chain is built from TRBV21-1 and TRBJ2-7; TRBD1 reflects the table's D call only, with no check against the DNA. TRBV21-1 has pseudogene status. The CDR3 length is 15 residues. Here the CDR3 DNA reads TGTGCCAGCAGCAAAGGTCCGAAGAAACAATACGAGCAGTACTTC. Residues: CASSKGPKKQYEQYF.

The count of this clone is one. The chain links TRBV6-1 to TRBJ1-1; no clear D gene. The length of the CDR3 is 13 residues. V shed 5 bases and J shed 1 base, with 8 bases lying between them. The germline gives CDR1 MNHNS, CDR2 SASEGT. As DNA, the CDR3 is TGTGCCAGCAGTAATACAGAGAACACTGAAGCTTTCTTT. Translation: CASSNTENTEAFF.

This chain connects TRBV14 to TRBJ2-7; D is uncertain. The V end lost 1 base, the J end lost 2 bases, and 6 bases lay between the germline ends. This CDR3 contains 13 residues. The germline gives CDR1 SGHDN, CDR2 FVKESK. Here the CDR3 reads CASSQGVAYEQYF. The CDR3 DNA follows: TGTGCCAGCAGCCAAGGAGTGGCCTACGAGCAGTACTTC.